This T cell receptor beta chain came from a study of shared clonotypes between healthy human individuals. Study-level results: Sample collection involved blood only; tissue repertoires are likely different.

In regard to this clone: Antigen specificity is unknown.

Donors, without exception, were Caucasian adults residing in Nashville, Tennessee. CDR1 SGHRS and CDR2 YFSETQ come from the germline V gene. This CDR3 is built from 16 residues. Trimming took 4 bases from V and 1 from J; bases not matched to a gene: 6. Repertoires were generated with immunoSEQ multiplex PCR, while TCRdb's copy carries only in-frame clones and drops some. In the table there are about 480,000 clones, roughly 85% of which are singletons. This clonotype was obtained from a woman aged 40 to 55 in good health. Some clones in this sample may be carry-over from other donors' samples. The rearrangement links TRBV5-1 to TRBJ2-5, with 11 positions matching TRBD1. The source material was PBMCs. CDR3 protein: CASSTRDRGSQETQYF. The CDR3 region has the DNA TGCGCCAGCAGCACCCGGGACAGGGGGTCCCAAGAGACCCAGTACTTC.